The present TCR delta chain was sequenced within a study of gamma-delta T cells after stem cell transplantation. TCRdb re-called the RT-PCR reads through CATT. In the table there are about 11,000 delta-chain clones, under 45% of which are singletons. This clone was detected a few times. This TCR was recovered from a human donor. It is not recorded whose cells these are; they may come from a transplant donor. The sequenced sample was gamma-delta T cells.

CDR3 DNA sequence: TGTGCTCTTGGGGAAAGGTCCGTCCTCCAATACTGGGGGATACGCGGGTACACCGATAAACTCATCTTT. Its protein product is CALGERSVLQYWGIRGYTDKLIF. The chain links TRDV1 to TRDJ1; 13 positions agree with TRDD3. Germline V gene lookup returns CDR1 TSWWSYY and CDR2 QGS. Losses at the gene ends were 2 bases for V and 0 bases for J; bases not matched to a gene: 21. The CDR3 contains 23 residues.